A few counts support the clone carrying this TCR beta chain. Antigen specificity is unknown. TCRdb recomputed calls from the 5' RACE reads with MiXCR, one row per CDR3 protein. The sample lists approximately 350,000 distinct CDR3 sequences; around 27% were seen once. This entry is derived from a study of T-cell memory formation after mild COVID-19. Study conclusions and caveats: Memory cells collected pre-infection included some clones that later responded, suggesting cross-reactive memory joined. Shrinking CD4+ clones resided mostly in CM and EM, and CD8+ ones in EMRA. Second-wave clones reaching peak frequency on day 37 lacked confirmed SARS-CoV-2 specificity.

The CDR3 runs 18 residues. Trimming at V came to 2 bases and at J to 1 base, leaving 9 bases not matched to a gene. Germline V gives CDR1 LGHNA, CDR2 YSLEER. The receptor was derived from an adult woman who had mild COVID-19 (a few samples of this study predate the infection). Cell type and time point are not known. The rearrangement joins TRBV4-3 to TRBJ2-7; 12 nucleotides line up with TRBD2. The specimen sequenced was PBMCs or a T cell subset sorted from them (not recorded which). CDR3 nucleotide sequence: TGCGCCAGCAGCCAATCTAGCGGGAGGGCCTATGGGTCCTACGAGCAGTACTTC. Translated: CASSQSSGRAYGSYEQYF.